This T cell receptor beta chain was retrieved from a study of shared clonotypes between healthy human individuals. Using immunoSEQ multiplex PCR, the repertoire was profiled, and TCRdb retains in-frame clones only, with some absent. This sample has about 1.5 million clones, with roughly 96% found just once. The TCR comes from a man aged 25-45 years in good health. Sequencing was performed on naive CD4+ T cells sorted from blood. Subset meaning: CD45RA+ positively selected.

As DNA, the CDR3 is TGCGCCAGCAGCTTGTCCGACGAGCAGTACTTC. Encoded protein: CASSLSDEQYF. The V and J genes are TRBV5-1 and TRBJ2-7; D is unclear. This CDR3 has 11 residues. V shed 1 base and J shed 5 bases, with 4 bases lying between them. The germline gives CDR1 SGHRS, CDR2 YFSETQ.